Listed below are T cell receptor beta chains from one sample, sequenced in a study of blood T cells in healthy people across ages. Each CDR3 protein gets one entry after TCRdb re-called the 5' RACE reads with MiXCR. The repertoire consists of 540,000 or so distinct CDR3 sequences, with roughly 48% occurring once and the leading ten covering 20% to 25%. The specimen was blood. These receptors all stem from an elderly man in good health. Each CDR3 is given with its conserved first and last residue. Each record gives: D gene, V gene, clone size, J gene, CDR3 protein, CDR3 DNA. The D gene is left open where the match is weak. Clone sizes are given selectively: once, few, many, or a class where the clone is expanded.

TRBD1	TRBV5-1	NA	TRBJ1-6	CASSDAGTGSYSPLHF	TGCGCCAGCAGCGACGCCGGGACAGGGAGTTACTCACCCCTCCACTTT
TRBD1	TRBV25-1	NA	TRBJ2-7	CASSAPGQGSYEQYF	TGTGCCAGCAGTGCTCCGGGACAGGGTTCCTACGAGCAGTACTTC
TRBD1	TRBV6-5	many	TRBJ2-1	CASSFHQPGQVQFF	TGTGCCAGCAGTTTCCACCAACCGGGACAGGTGCAGTTCTTC
TRBD2	TRBV5-1	few	TRBJ2-7	CASSPTSAYEQYF	TGCGCCAGCAGCCCGACTAGCGCCTACGAGCAGTACTTC
NA	TRBV20-1	NA	TRBJ2-7	CSAPRTAPDEQYF	TGCAGTGCTCCCCGGACCGCCCCGGACGAGCAGTACTTC
NA	TRBV5-5	few	TRBJ1-2	CASSGSSGFAYGYTF	TGTGCCAGCAGCGGATCCTCGGGCTTTGCGTATGGCTACACCTTC
TRBD1	TRBV20-1	few	TRBJ2-1	CSAGDRGGYNEQFF	TGCAGTGCTGGGGACAGGGGAGGGTACAATGAGCAGTTCTTC
NA	TRBV5-1	few	TRBJ1-1	CASSVAANTEAFF	TGCGCCAGCAGCGTGGCAGCCAACACTGAAGCTTTCTTT
TRBD2	TRBV20-1	NA	TRBJ2-3	CSDRGQRTSGFLDTQYF	TGCAGTGATCGAGGCCAACGGACTAGCGGGTTTTTGGATACGCAGTATTTT
TRBD2	TRBV3-1	NA	TRBJ2-1	CASSLSGGGNEQFF	TGTGCCAGCAGCCTTAGCGGGGGCGGAAATGAGCAGTTCTTC
TRBD1	TRBV29-1	once	TRBJ2-5	CSVDRTGETRYF	TGCAGCGTTGATCGGACAGGGGAGACCCGGTACTTC
TRBD2	TRBV6-2/TRBV6-3	NA	TRBJ2-1	CASSYSSGLAVFSSYNEQFF	TGTGCCAGCAGTTACTCGAGTGGACTAGCGGTTTTTAGCTCCTACAATGAGCAGTTCTTC
NA	TRBV29-1	NA	TRBJ1-1	CSARGPTEAFF	TGCAGCGCCAGGGGTCCCACTGAAGCTTTCTTT
NA	TRBV3-1	few	TRBJ2-5	CASSQDLRSLGTQYF	TGTGCCAGCAGCCAAGATTTACGCAGCTTGGGGACCCAGTACTTC
TRBD2	TRBV9	NA	TRBJ2-2	CASSTSVGELFF	TGTGCCAGCAGCACTAGCGTCGGGGAGCTGTTTTTT
NA	TRBV20-1	NA	TRBJ2-7	CSVGRITTYEQYF	TGCAGTGTAGGGCGGATTACGACCTACGAGCAGTACTTC
NA	TRBV7-9	NA	TRBJ1-5	CASSLDSQAGPQHF	TGTGCCAGCAGCTTAGACAGTCAGGCGGGGCCCCAGCATTTT
NA	TRBV7-3	NA	TRBJ1-2	CASSLGGACDYTF	TGTGCCAGCAGCCTCGGGGGGGCATGTGACTACACCTTC
TRBD1	TRBV7-8	NA	TRBJ2-1	CASSLGAGGRHEQFF	TGTGCCAGCAGCTTAGGGGCAGGGGGCCGGCATGAGCAGTTCTTC
NA	TRBV7-2	NA	TRBJ2-7	CASSSPESSYEQYF	TGTGCCAGCAGTTCTCCGGAGAGCTCCTACGAGCAGTACTTC
TRBD1	TRBV6-2/TRBV6-3	NA	TRBJ2-6	CASTSTGGFNSGANVLTF	TGTGCCAGCACCTCGACAGGGGGTTTTAACTCTGGGGCCAACGTCCTGACTTTC
NA	TRBV11-1	NA	TRBJ2-2	CASSFLNTGELFF	TGTGCCAGCAGCTTTCTGAACACCGGGGAGCTGTTTTTT
NA	TRBV7-9	NA	TRBJ1-4	CASSSTQGPNEKLFF	TGTGCCAGCAGCTCAACACAGGGCCCAAATGAAAAACTGTTTTTT
TRBD1	TRBV12-3/TRBV12-4	few	TRBJ1-2	CASSLGGIHNYGYTF	TGTGCCAGCAGTCTAGGGGGCATCCATAACTATGGCTACACCTTC
NA	TRBV25-1	NA	TRBJ2-3	CASSEYRWVGQTDTQYF	TGTGCCAGCAGTGAATATAGATGGGTGGGCCAGACAGATACGCAGTATTTT
NA	TRBV4-3	NA	TRBJ2-5	CASSLFSGSYQETQYF	TGCGCCAGCAGCCTTTTTAGCGGATCGTACCAAGAGACCCAGTACTTC
TRBD1	TRBV6-5	many	TRBJ2-3	CASSYDRGLGTDTQYF	TGTGCCAGCAGCTACGACAGGGGACTCGGCACAGATACGCAGTATTTT
TRBD1	TRBV4-2	many	TRBJ2-7	CASSPRTGSYEQYF	TGTGCCAGCAGCCCGAGGACAGGGTCCTACGAGCAGTACTTC
NA	TRBV7-2	NA	TRBJ2-7	CASSLVGHLTSRGGEQYF	TGTGCCAGCAGCTTAGTTGGACATTTAACGAGCCGAGGGGGCGAGCAGTACTTC
NA	TRBV20-1	NA	TRBJ2-5	CSARDLGGRYQETQYF	TGCAGTGCTAGAGATCTGGGGGGCCGGTACCAAGAGACCCAGTACTTC
NA	TRBV5-6	NA	TRBJ2-7	CASSFYSPYEQYF	TGTGCCAGCAGCTTTTACAGTCCCTACGAGCAGTACTTC
NA	TRBV28	NA	TRBJ2-7	CASRAGGGPYEQYF	TGTGCCAGCAGAGCAGGGGGGGGTCCCTACGAGCAGTACTTC
TRBD1	TRBV25-1	NA	TRBJ2-5	CASSEGQGRETQYF	TGTGCCAGCAGTGAAGGACAGGGGCGGGAGACCCAGTACTTC
TRBD2	TRBV28	few	TRBJ2-5	CASSLASGPGETQYF	TGTGCCAGCAGTTTGGCTAGCGGGCCTGGAGAGACCCAGTACTTC
NA	TRBV24-1	few	TRBJ1-1	CATSSRETEAFF	TGCGCCACCAGTTCAAGGGAAACTGAAGCTTTCTTT
NA	TRBV4-3	NA	TRBJ1-2	CASSQDRDMAAGYTF	TGCGCCAGCAGCCAAGACCGGGACATGGCCGCAGGCTACACCTTC
TRBD1	TRBV7-3	NA	TRBJ1-1	CASSLRGGAGSNTEAFF	TGTGCCAGCAGCTTAAGAGGGGGCGCGGGGTCGAACACTGAAGCTTTCTTT
NA	TRBV5-1	NA	TRBJ2-7	CASSLDFGGVYEQYF	TGCGCCAGCAGCTTGGACTTCGGGGGCGTGTACGAGCAGTACTTC
TRBD1	TRBV15	NA	TRBJ1-2	CATSRDLETGDKGYTF	TGTGCCACCAGCAGAGATCTTGAGACAGGGGACAAGGGCTACACCTTC
NA	TRBV11-2	NA	TRBJ2-4	CASSLAGSGLQNIQYF	TGTGCCAGCAGCTTAGCCGGGTCAGGGTTGCAAAACATTCAGTACTTC
NA	TRBV7-2	NA	TRBJ2-2	CASSSLGGDTGELFF	TGTGCCAGCAGCTCCCTAGGGGGGGACACCGGGGAGCTGTTTTTT
TRBD2	TRBV6-2/TRBV6-3	NA	TRBJ2-3	CASSYWGLAGRSTDTQYF	TGTGCCAGCAGTTACTGGGGACTAGCGGGCAGAAGTACAGATACGCAGTATTTT
TRBD2	TRBV5-1	few	TRBJ2-3	CASSTDPLLAGGYTDTQYF	TGCGCCAGCAGCACAGACCCCCTACTAGCGGGAGGGTACACAGATACGCAGTATTTT
NA	TRBV10-3	few	TRBJ1-2	CAISETGGVYGYTF	TGTGCCATCAGTGAGACCGGAGGAGTCTATGGCTACACCTTC
NA	TRBV6-6	many	TRBJ2-7	CASSYSEGSYEQYF	TGTGCCAGCAGTTACTCAGAGGGAAGCTACGAGCAGTACTTC
NA	TRBV20-1	NA	TRBJ2-5	CSANSVLGEQYF	TGCAGTGCTAACAGCGTCTTGGGTGAGCAGTACTTC
TRBD2	TRBV13	NA	TRBJ2-1	CTSNFGLAEYNEQFF	TGTACCAGCAATTTCGGACTAGCGGAGTACAATGAGCAGTTCTTC
TRBD1	TRBV29-1	NA	TRBJ2-1	CSGTRQGNEQFF	TGCAGCGGAACCCGACAGGGGAATGAGCAGTTCTTC
NA	TRBV7-9	few	TRBJ1-2	CASSLETPGYTF	TGTGCCAGCAGCTTAGAAACACCTGGCTACACCTTC
NA	TRBV20-1	NA	TRBJ2-7	CSAEPLEYEQYF	TGCAGTGCGGAACCACTGGAGTACGAGCAGTACTTC
NA	TRBV5-1	few	TRBJ2-3	CASSVWGTDTQYF	TGCGCCAGCAGCGTGTGGGGCACAGATACGCAGTATTTT
TRBD2	TRBV12-3/TRBV12-4	NA	TRBJ2-7	CASSSTSGEAEQYF	TGTGCCAGCAGTTCGACTAGCGGGGAGGCCGAGCAGTACTTC
TRBD2	TRBV6-6	NA	TRBJ2-7	CASSYGGRTYNEQYF	TGTGCCAGCAGTTACGGCGGGAGAACCTACAATGAGCAGTACTTC
NA	TRBV5-1	NA	TRBJ2-6	CASSSGQHSGANVLTF	TGCGCCAGCAGCTCGGGACAACACTCTGGGGCCAACGTCCTGACTTTC
NA	TRBV4-2	NA	TRBJ2-6	CASSQDLNLVLTF	TGTGCCAGCAGCCAAGATCTGAACCTCGTCCTGACTTTC
TRBD2	TRBV20-1	NA	TRBJ2-3	CSAKSAGGRTDTQYF	TGCAGTGCCAAGTCAGCGGGAGGGCGCACAGATACGCAGTATTTT